The present TCR beta chain was sequenced within a study of blood T cell repertoires in COVID-19. Study in general: The origin of the acute and convalescent COVID-19 samples was the United States, Italy and Spain. Sample material is recorded as cDNA or gDNA derived from T cells, B-cell-depleted T cells, or PBMCs.

CDR3 length: 18 residues. Germline CDR1 and CDR2: MNHNS and SASEGT. V dropped 1 base and J dropped 0; count of bases not matched to a gene: 10. Methods used by the authors: Estimates of nucleated cell counts were drawn from the amplification of reference gene primers. Method: immunoSEQ multiplex PCR; TCRdb's copy keeps in-frame clones and lacks some. V, J and clone size reflect that table, while D and trimming were determined from the DNA. The data hold around 62,000 clones, with approximately 90% observed a single time. The sample consisted of peripheral blood. The chain has TRBV6-1 and TRBJ2-3, with TRBD2 matching over 7 bases. This TCR came from an older woman with acute or convalescent COVID-19. CDR3 amino acids: CASSEGTRGYISTDTQYF. The CDR3 nucleotides are TGTGCCAGCAGTGAAGGGACTAGAGGTTACATTAGCACAGATACGCAGTATTTT.